The present TCR beta chain was sequenced within a study of chemoradiotherapy in HPV16-positive cancers (dated by TCRdb to 2022 to 2024). In the study overall: Functional T-cell assays on cells from two HPV16-positive patients defined candidate HPV-specific T-cell clones and common TCR motifs. TCR repertoires from around 80 patients with HPV-related cancers were then used to track the candidate HPV-specific TCRs and motifs. The study asked whether T-cell immunity against the HPV oncoproteins E6 and E7 changes during chemoradiotherapy and whether it affects survival. Broad study findings and their caveats: Expansion of candidate HPV-specific clones and E7-related TCR motifs was observed in the tumor microenvironment during treatment, whereas no such expansion was observed for non-HPV-specific T cells. Among HPV16-positive patients, expansion of HPV-responsive T cells during chemoradiotherapy was associated with better recurrence-free survival. The functional definition of HPV-specific T cells came from only a couple of HPV16-positive patients, and the survival association was reported for HPV16-positive patients.

With respect to this clone: The antigen it binds to is not known. No much larger clone exists at a distance of one base, and base qualities are not known.

Repertoires were sampled repeatedly over the course of chemoradiotherapy so that clonal expansion in the tumor microenvironment could be followed. From the cysteine through the phenylalanine, the CDR3 covers 15 amino acids. CDR3 DNA is the only sequence kept; it has 45 bases, read in frame from the first base. A distance of 14 bases separates the germline ends of V and J, which lose 0 bases and 7 bases respectively. From a lookup of the germline V gene, CDR1 and CDR2 are ENHRY and SYGVKD. Libraries came from the immunoSEQ multiplex PCR assay. TCRdb provides this immuneACCESS table in a form limited to in-frame rearrangements. Some clones are lacking; in checked studies, under half of them reflect an unresolved V gene, and why the rest are absent is not known. The sample profile shows approximately 38,000 clones; about 80% of them were found once. Jointly, the top ten make up 3% to 4% of the sample.

The chain employs TRBV10-3 and TRBJ2-3; no D gene can be assigned with confidence. This material consisted of blood, taken from a patient who underwent chemoradiotherapy. This clonotype was sampled from a human donor with HPV-associated anogenital cancer. The CDR3 region has the sequence CAISESMVGLHTQYF. The nucleotide sequence reads as follows: TGTGCCATCAGTGAGTCAATGGTTGGCCTCCATACGCAGTATTTT.